These T cell receptor beta chains were read from a single sample in a study of T cell repertoires in cytomegalovirus infection. TCRdb ran MiXCR on the reads and lists one entry per CDR3 protein. Of 150,000 to 160,000 distinct CDR3 sequences listed, 23% are singletons. The specimen sequenced was PBMCs. Receptor source: a human donor in good health (CMV status not recorded). Some clones in this sample may be carry-over from other donors' samples. CDR3s include the opening cysteine and the closing phenylalanine or tryptophan. D genes are given only for firm matches. Clone size is given for some rows only: seen once, a few or many times, or a class if the clone is expanded.

CDR3aa | CDR3nt | abundance | j_gene | v_gene | d_gene
CASSYDRTDTQYF | TGTGCCAGCAGTTACGACCGCACAGATACGCAGTATTTT | . | TRBJ2-3 | TRBV6-2/TRBV6-3 | .
CASSTPARQETQYF | TGTGCCAGCAGTACCCCGGCACGACAAGAGACCCAGTACTTC | . | TRBJ2-5 | TRBV28 | .
CASSLERNTIYF | TGTGCCAGCAGCTTAGAAAGAAACACCATATATTTT | many | TRBJ1-3 | TRBV7-2 | .
CASSYGGAGGDEQYF | TGTGCCAGCAGTTACGGTGGAGCGGGAGGTGACGAGCAGTACTTC | few | TRBJ2-7 | TRBV6-6 | TRBD2
CSVEERGLNEQYF | TGCAGCGTTGAAGAAAGGGGACTCAATGAGCAGTACTTC | . | TRBJ2-7 | TRBV29-1 | .
CASSGGRDLNEWETYGYTF | TGTGCCAGCAGCGGAGGCCGCGATCTAAATGAATGGGAGACCTATGGCTACACCTTC | many | TRBJ1-2 | TRBV7-6 | .
CASNDWGSGNTIYF | TGTGCCAGCAACGACTGGGGCTCTGGAAACACCATATATTTT | . | TRBJ1-3 | TRBV11-2 | .
CASSVLGTGGIGANVLTF | TGTGCCAGCAGCGTCCTCGGGACAGGGGGCATTGGGGCCAACGTCCTGACTTTC | . | TRBJ2-6 | TRBV9 | TRBD1
CASRYITGTGTTGELFF | TGTGCCAGCAGATACATTACAGGGACTGGAACCACCGGGGAGCTGTTTTTT | . | TRBJ2-2 | TRBV27 | .
CASSINRSGGELFF | TGTGCCAGCTCCATTAACAGATCTGGCGGGGAGCTGTTTTTT | . | TRBJ2-2 | TRBV7-6 | .
CASSSTGTGDYGYTF | TGTGCCAGCAGTTCGACCGGGACAGGGGACTATGGCTACACCTTC | . | TRBJ1-2 | TRBV28 | TRBD1